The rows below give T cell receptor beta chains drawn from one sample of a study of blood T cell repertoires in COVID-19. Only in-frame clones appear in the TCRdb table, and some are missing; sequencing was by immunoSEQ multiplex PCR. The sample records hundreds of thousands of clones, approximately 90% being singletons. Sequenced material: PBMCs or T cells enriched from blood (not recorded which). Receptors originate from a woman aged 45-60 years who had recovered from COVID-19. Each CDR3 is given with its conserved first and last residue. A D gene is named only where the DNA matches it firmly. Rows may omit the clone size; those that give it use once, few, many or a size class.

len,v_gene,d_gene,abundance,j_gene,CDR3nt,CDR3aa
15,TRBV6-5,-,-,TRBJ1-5,TGTGCCAGCAGTATCCCGGCAGGTAGCAATCAGCCCCAGCATTTT,CASSIPAGSNQPQHF
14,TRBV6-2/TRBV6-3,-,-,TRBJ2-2,TGTGCCAGCAGTTTTACTCAACCTTTCGGGGAGCTGTTTTTT,CASSFTQPFGELFF
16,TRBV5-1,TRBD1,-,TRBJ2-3,TGCGCCAGCAGCTTGGGAGGACAGGGTAGCACAGATACGCAGTATTTT,CASSLGGQGSTDTQYF
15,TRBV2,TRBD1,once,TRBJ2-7,TGTGCCAGCAGTGAAGCGCCGGGACAGGTCTACGAGCAGTACTTC,CASSEAPGQVYEQYF
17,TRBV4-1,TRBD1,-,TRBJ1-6,TGCGCCAGCAGCCTATCGCCCCCGAGGGGGCTCAATTCACCCCTCCACTTT,CASSLSPPRGLNSPLHF
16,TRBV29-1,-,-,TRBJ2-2,TGCAGCTCTCACCCTCGCAGGGCAGCGAACACCGGGGAGCTGTTTTTT,CSSHPRRAANTGELFF
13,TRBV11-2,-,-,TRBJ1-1,TGTGCCAGCAGGACGACAGCCAACACTGAAGCTTTCTTT,CASRTTANTEAFF
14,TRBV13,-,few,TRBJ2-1,TGTGCCAGCAGCTCTCTCACTAGCACGCATGAGCAGTTCTTC,CASSSLTSTHEQFF
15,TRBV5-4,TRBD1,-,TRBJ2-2,TGTGCCAGCAGCCAGAGGACAGGGGACACCGGGGAGCTGTTTTTT,CASSQRTGDTGELFF
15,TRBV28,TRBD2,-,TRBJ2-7,TGTGCCAGCAGTTTGGGGACTAGCGGCTCCTACGAGCAGTACTTC,CASSLGTSGSYEQYF
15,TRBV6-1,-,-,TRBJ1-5,TGTGCCAGCAGTGAGGGGGGTCTAGGCCGTCAGCCCCAGCATTTT,CASSEGGLGRQPQHF
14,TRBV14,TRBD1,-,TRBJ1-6,TGTGCCAGCAGCTTCGGACAGGCCGGTTCACCCCTCCACTTT,CASSFGQAGSPLHF
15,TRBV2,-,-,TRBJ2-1,TGTGCCAGCAGTGAGGACTCAATGGGGTACAATGAGCAGTTCTTC,CASSEDSMGYNEQFF
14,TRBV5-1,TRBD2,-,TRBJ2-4,TGCGCCAGCAGCTTGGGTAGCGGGACTGCTATTCAGTACTTC,CASSLGSGTAIQYF
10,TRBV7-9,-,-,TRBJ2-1,TGTGCCACCGGGGAGCTTGAGCAGTTCTTC,CATGELEQFF
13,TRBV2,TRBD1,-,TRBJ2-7,TGTGCCAGCATACGGGACAGGGCCTACGAGCAGTACTTC,CASIRDRAYEQYF
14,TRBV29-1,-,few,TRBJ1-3,TGCAGCGTTGGCGGGGAATCGTCTGGAAACACCATATATTTT,CSVGGESSGNTIYF
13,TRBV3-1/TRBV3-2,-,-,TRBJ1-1,TGTGCCAGCACCCCCTCAGGGCGCACTGAAGCTTTCTTT,CASTPSGRTEAFF
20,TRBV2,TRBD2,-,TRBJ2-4,TGTGCCAGCAGTCAATATGACGGACGAGGAGGACTAGCGGGCCTAAACATTCAGTACTTC,CASSQYDGRGGLAGLNIQYF
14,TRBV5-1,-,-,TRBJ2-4,TGCGCCAGCAGCCAACAGGGTAGCAAAAACATTCAGTACTTC,CASSQQGSKNIQYF
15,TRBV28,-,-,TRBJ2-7,TGTGCCAGCAGTAACCACAGGGTAAGACCCTACGAGCAGTACTTC,CASSNHRVRPYEQYF
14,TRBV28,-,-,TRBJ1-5,TGTGCCAGCAGTTCCGGTGCCAGCAATCAGCCCCAGCATTTT,CASSSGASNQPQHF
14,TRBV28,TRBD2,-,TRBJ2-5,TGTGCCAGCAGTTTACGCGGGGGATTAAGGACCCAGTACTTC,CASSLRGGLRTQYF
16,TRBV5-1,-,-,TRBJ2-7,TGCGCCAGCAGCTTAACTCCGGGACTCAGTGCCTACGAGCAGTACTTC,CASSLTPGLSAYEQYF
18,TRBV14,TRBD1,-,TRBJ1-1,TGTGCCAGCAGCCGAAGAGGGGGGACAGGGAAAGTGAACACTGAAGCTTTCTTT,CASSRRGGTGKVNTEAFF
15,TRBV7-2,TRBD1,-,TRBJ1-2,TGTGCCAGCAGTTCATTAGGGACAGGGGACTATGGCTACACCTTC,CASSSLGTGDYGYTF
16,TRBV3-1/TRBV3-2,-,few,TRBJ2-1,TGTGCCAGCAGCCAAGATCGGGGACTCTCCTACAATGAGCAGTTCTTC,CASSQDRGLSYNEQFF
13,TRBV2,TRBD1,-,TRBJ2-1,TGTGCCAGCACTGACAGGGTCCCCGATGAGCAGTTCTTC,CASTDRVPDEQFF
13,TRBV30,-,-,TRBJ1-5,TGTGCCTGGAGTATTACAACGAATCAGCCCCAGCATTTT,CAWSITTNQPQHF
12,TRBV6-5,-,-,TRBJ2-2,TGTGCCAGCAGAACTTTAACCGGGGAGCTGTTTTTT,CASRTLTGELFF
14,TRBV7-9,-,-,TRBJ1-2,TGTGCCAGCAGCTTAGGGACAGACGCATATGGCTACACCTTC,CASSLGTDAYGYTF
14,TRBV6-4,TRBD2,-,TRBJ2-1,TGTGCCAGCAGCCGAGGACTAGCGGGTGCTGAGCAGTTCTTC,CASSRGLAGAEQFF
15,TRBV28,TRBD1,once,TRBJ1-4,TGTGCCAGCAGTCAGATGAAAGGGACAGGGTTAATTCCGTTTTTT,CASSQMKGTGLIPFF
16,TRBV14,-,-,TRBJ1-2,TGTGCCAGCAGCCAAGATCTTACGGCAGGGATGAGAGGCTACACCTTC,CASSQDLTAGMRGYTF
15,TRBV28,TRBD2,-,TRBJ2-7,TGTGCCAGCAGTGTAGGGACTAGCGCGCGGAACGAGCAGTACTTC,CASSVGTSARNEQYF
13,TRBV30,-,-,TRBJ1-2,TGTGCCTGGAGTCCGGGGAGTGTTTACGGCTACACCTTC,CAWSPGSVYGYTF
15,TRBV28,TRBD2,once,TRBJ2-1,TGTGCCAGCAGTACCCGGACTAGCTCGAACAAGGAGCAGTTCTTC,CASSTRTSSNKEQFF
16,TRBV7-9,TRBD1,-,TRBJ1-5,TGTGCCAGCAGCTTCGTGTTTTTACAGGGGGAACAGCCCCAGCATTTT,CASSFVFLQGEQPQHF
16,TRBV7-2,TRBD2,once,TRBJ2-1,TGTGCCAGCAGCTTAGGAAGGGCTAGCGGGGACAATGAGCAGTTCTTC,CASSLGRASGDNEQFF
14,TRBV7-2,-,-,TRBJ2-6,TGTGCCAGCAGCCCCCCCACTGGGGCCAACGTCCTGACTTTC,CASSPPTGANVLTF
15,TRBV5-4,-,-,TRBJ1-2,TGTGCCAGCAGCTTGCAAACGACAGGAGTCTATGGCTACACCTTC,CASSLQTTGVYGYTF
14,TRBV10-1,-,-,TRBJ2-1,TGCGCCAGCAGTGCGTCTAGCCGAGGGAATGAGCAGTTCTTC,CASSASSRGNEQFF
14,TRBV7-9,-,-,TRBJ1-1,TGTGCCAGCAGCTTAGGAGGCGGGAACACTGAAGCTTTCTTT,CASSLGGGNTEAFF
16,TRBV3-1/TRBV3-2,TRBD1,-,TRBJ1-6,TGTGCCAGCAGCCAAGTCGGACAGGGGGGGTATTCACCCCTCCACTTT,CASSQVGQGGYSPLHF
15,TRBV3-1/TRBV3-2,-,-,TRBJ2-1,TGTGCCAGCAGCCAAGGGGGGGAGGTGGCTCGTGAGCAGTTCTTC,CASSQGGEVAREQFF
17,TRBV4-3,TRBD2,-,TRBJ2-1,TGCGCCAGCAGCCAAGATGTTTCAGCGGGAGAAGGCAATGAGCAGTTCTTC,CASSQDVSAGEGNEQFF
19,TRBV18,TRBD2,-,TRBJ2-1,TGTGCCAGCTCACCAGTTAAGGGGGCGTTGGGACTAGCGGGAGATGAGCAGTTCTTC,CASSPVKGALGLAGDEQFF
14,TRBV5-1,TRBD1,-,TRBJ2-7,TGCGCCAGCAGCTTGGTGGGACAGACCTACGAGCAGTACTTC,CASSLVGQTYEQYF
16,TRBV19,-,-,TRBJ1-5,TGTGCCAGTAGTAACATCCTCCGGGGAGGCAATCAGCCCCAGCATTTT,CASSNILRGGNQPQHF
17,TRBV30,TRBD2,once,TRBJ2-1,TGTGCCTGGAGCAGGGAGGGAGGAATCGGGGGAGGTAATGAGCAGTTCTTC,CAWSREGGIGGGNEQFF
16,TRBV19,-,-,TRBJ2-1,TGTGCCAGTAGTATCAACTCCGGTCTAGCCTACAATGAGCAGTTCTTC,CASSINSGLAYNEQFF
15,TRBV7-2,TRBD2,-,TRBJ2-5,TGTGCCAGCACCGCAGTGACTAGCGGGACTGAGACCCAGTACTTC,CASTAVTSGTETQYF
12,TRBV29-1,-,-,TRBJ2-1,TGCAGCGCACTAGGACGGGTAAATGAGCAGTTCTTC,CSALGRVNEQFF
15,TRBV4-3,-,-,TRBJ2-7,TGCGCCAGCAGCCAAGATCGGGGGTCAGCCTACGAGCAGTACTTC,CASSQDRGSAYEQYF
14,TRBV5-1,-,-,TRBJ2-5,TGCGCCAGCAGAAGTGAGGGAAGCCAAAAGACCCAGTACTTC,CASRSEGSQKTQYF
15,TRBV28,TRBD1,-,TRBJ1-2,TGTGCCAGCAGGACCGGACAGGTCCCTAACTATGGCTACACCTTC,CASRTGQVPNYGYTF
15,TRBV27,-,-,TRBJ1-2,TGTGCCAGCAGTTTAAAGGCCGGGACACTCTATGGCTACACCTTC,CASSLKAGTLYGYTF
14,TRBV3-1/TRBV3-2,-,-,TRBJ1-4,TGTGCCAGCACCCGGAGGGGAACTAATGAAAAACTGTTTTTT,CASTRRGTNEKLFF
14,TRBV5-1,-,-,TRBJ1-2,TGCGCCAGCAGCTTGGGGGGCTTAGGCTATGGCTACACCTTC,CASSLGGLGYGYTF
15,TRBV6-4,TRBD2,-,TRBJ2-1,TGTGCCAGCAGGGCCAGGACTAGCTCCTACAATGAGCAGTTCTTC,CASRARTSSYNEQFF